This entry describes one T cell receptor (beta chain). Its antigen is undetermined. CDR1 is SQVTM, CDR2 ANQGSEA, per germline. The CDR3 runs 12 residues. V was pared by 5 bases and J by 10 bases, with 17 bases between. The data were obtained in a study of T cell responses to AZD1222 COVID-19 vaccine. This table comes from immunoSEQ multiplex PCR, and its TCRdb copy is limited to in-frame clones, with some not included. The sample holds about 150,000 clones, about four fifths seen once. Study-wide findings and caveats: Regions 160-218 and 743-854 held dominance among vaccine-associated CD4 TCRs, which spanned spike.

V and J are TRBV29-1 and TRBJ1-1; TRBD1 might be the D (5 bases). This specimen was peripheral blood, taken on day 0 of AZD1222 vaccination. The clonotype comes from an adult in good health. The CDR3 spells CSVTGLSLRAFF. CDR3 nucleotides: TGCAGCGTTACGGGGCTATCTTTACGAGCTTTCTTT.